The present TCR beta chain was sequenced within a study of T cell responses to AZD1222 COVID-19 vaccine. Note on this clone: The antigen is not known.

Libraries were prepared by immunoSEQ multiplex PCR; TCRdb keeps only in-frame clonotypes and omits some of them. This table holds approximately 170,000 clones, 80% to 95% found once. Study-wide points: Of spike-specific TCRs, nearly half reportedly target regions left unmutated in variants.

The source material was peripheral blood, sampled on day 0 of AZD1222 vaccination. The sequence was obtained from an adult in good health.

CDR3 DNA: TGCGCCAGCCGGTTCCGTTATCCTACAGATAACACTGAAGCTTTCTTT. Translated, it gives CASRFRYPTDNTEAFF. The V call is TRBV4-1, the J call TRBJ1-1, with D uncertain. The CDR3 length is 16 residues. Germline V lookup: CDR1 MGHRA, CDR2 YSYEKL. V gave up 8 bases and J gave up 2 bases, with 21 bases separating them.